These 19 T cell receptor beta chains were all obtained from the same sample, sequenced in a study of cytomegalovirus exposure and HLA in healthy donors. The data were produced by immunoSEQ multiplex PCR, yet TCRdb's version contains in-frame clones alone and is incomplete. The sample has under 100,000 clones, about 96% seen once; the top ten hold 0.6% to 0.85%. The source material was PBMCs. These receptors came from a man aged 18 to 30 in good health and CMV-seronegative.

CDR3 in DNA: TGTGCCAGTAGTATCTGGGGGGGGTCCGGGGAGCTGTTTTTT. Its protein product is CASSIWGGSGELFF. The rearrangement uses TRBV19 and TRBJ2-2, with 7 bases lining up with TRBD2. The CDR3 has 14 residues. V was pared by 3 bases and J by 6 bases, with 4 bases of the junction left unmatched. The germline V gene has CDR1 LNHDA and CDR2 SQIVND (reference sequence).

The J gene is TRBJ2-1, the V gene TRBV2, with 12 bases lining up with TRBD2. The CDR3 totals 16 residues. After removal of 0 bases from V and 7 bases from J, the junction contained 4 bases not matched to a gene. Germline V lookup: CDR1 SNHLY, CDR2 FYNNEI. The CDR3 nucleotides are TGTGCCAGCAGTGAAGCGCTAGCGGGAGGGCAGAATGAGCAGTTCTTC. This sequence encodes CASSEALAGGQNEQFF.

The chain employs TRBV7-8 and TRBJ2-5; the D gene is possibly TRBD2 (6 bases). The V end lost 1 base, the J end lost 4 bases, and 19 bases lay between the germline ends. Germline V gene lookup returns CDR1 SGHVS and CDR2 FQNEAQ. The CDR3 sequence is 17 residues long. The CDR3 here is CASSLGGSGGSRETQYF. As DNA, the CDR3 is TGTGCCAGCAGCTTAGGAGGGTCAGGAGGGAGTAGAGAGACCCAGTACTTC.

CDR3 sequence reads: CASRGADSGNTIYF. In DNA, the CDR3 is TGTGCCAGCAGGGGAGCTGACTCTGGAAACACCATATATTTT. V and J are TRBV6-6 and TRBJ1-3; D not certain. The V end lost 6 bases, the J end lost 0 bases, and 9 bases lay between the germline ends. The CDR3 consists of 14 residues. The germline CDR1 and CDR2 sequences are MNHNY and SVGAGI (reference sequence).

The V and J genes are TRBV5-1 and TRBJ2-5; the D gene is possibly TRBD1 (6 bases). Trimming left V 3 bases short and J 5 bases short, with 17 bases between. CDR3 size: 15 residues. Germline V lookup: CDR1 SGHRS, CDR2 YFSETQ. The CDR3 protein is CASSYSQGSEETQYF. CDR3 nucleotide sequence: TGCGCCAGCAGCTATAGTCAGGGGTCGGAGGAGACCCAGTACTTC.

The chain combines TRBV6-6 with TRBJ1-1, with 7 bases that match TRBD1. Germline V gene lookup returns CDR1 MNHNY and CDR2 SVGAGI (reference sequence). The CDR3 length is 13 residues. The trim removed 0 bases at V and 7 bases at J, leaving 2 bases unmatched. CDR3 bases: TGTGCCAGCAGTTACTCGGACAGGTTTGAAGCTTTCTTT. It specifies CASSYSDRFEAFF.

Only one count was recorded for this clone. J is TRBJ2-3 and V is TRBV15, with TRBD1 matching 11 bases. Germline CDR1 LNHNV, CDR2 YYDKDF (reference sequence). The J segment lost 3 bases and the V segment lost 8 bases, leaving 7 bases of the junction unmatched. This CDR3 comprises 15 residues. The CDR3 nucleotides read TGTGCCACCGAACCGGGACAGGGGGAAACAGATACGCAGTATTTT. Protein sequence: CATEPGQGETDTQYF.

This chain uses TRBV7-9 with TRBJ2-7; 9 nucleotides line up with TRBD2. Trimming at V came to 1 base and at J to 6 bases, leaving 4 bases not matched to a gene. The CDR3 spans 14 residues. CDR1 and CDR2 (germline): SEHNR, FQNEAQ (reference sequence). The DNA for the CDR3 is TGTGCCAGCAGCTTAGGGACTAGCGTTGGCGAGCAGTACGTC. Its protein is CASSLGTSVGEQYV.

This chain uses TRBV7-9 with TRBJ2-5; perhaps TRBD1 as D (6 bases). The germline gives CDR1 SEHNR, CDR2 FQNEAQ (reference sequence). V was shortened by 5 bases and J by 9 bases, with 19 bases between the two germline ends. This CDR3 has 14 amino acids. The CDR3 is CASSEVGQPGAQYF. The DNA of the CDR3 is TGTGCCAGCAGCGAGGTGGGACAACCCGGGGCCCAGTACTTC.

The V and J genes are TRBV19 and TRBJ2-4; 14 bases match TRBD2. Germline V CDR1 and CDR2: LNHDA, SQIVND (reference sequence). The CDR3 totals 18 residues. After removal of 5 bases from V and 3 bases from J, the junction contained 9 bases not matched to a gene. CDR3 coding DNA: TGTGCCAGTAGTGAAGGGACTAGCGGGAGTGGGGTCAAAAACATTCAGTACTTC. This translates into CASSEGTSGSGVKNIQYF.

The chain joins TRBV25-1 to TRBJ1-2; D not certain. CDR3 size: 12 residues. The V gene's germline CDR1 is MGHDK and CDR2 SYGVNS. The germline V and J ends were trimmed by 2 bases and 6 bases, with 7 bases remaining between them. Here the CDR3 reads CASSERGHGYTF. The CDR3 bases are TGTGCCAGCAGTGAAAGAGGGCATGGCTACACCTTC.

The chain recombines TRBV2 with TRBJ1-1; 7 bases align to TRBD1. This CDR3 spans 14 amino acids. Germline V gene lookup returns CDR1 SNHLY and CDR2 FYNNEI. V was pared by 5 bases and J by 4 bases, with 7 bases of the junction left unmatched. This CDR3 is CASSPQGLGTEAFF. Here the CDR3 DNA reads TGTGCCAGCAGTCCACAGGGGTTGGGCACTGAAGCTTTCTTT.

The chain couples TRBV5-1 to TRBJ2-3; 7 bases line up with TRBD2. Germline V gene data show CDR1 as SGHRS and CDR2 as YFSETQ. After removal of 0 bases from V and 1 base from J, the junction contained 5 bases not matched to a gene. The CDR3 has 16 residues. For the CDR3, the DNA is TGCGCCAGCAGCTTGGGTCCTAGCGGAGGCACAGATACGCAGTATTTT. This encodes CASSLGPSGGTDTQYF. Looking up the rest from reference TRBV5-1 and TRBJ2-3 gives the full variable domain: KAGVTQTPRYLIKTRGQQVTLSCSPISGHRSVSWYQQTPGQGLQFLFEYFSETQRNKGNFPGRFSGRQFSNSRSEMNVSTLELGDSALYLCASSLGPSGGTDTQYFGPGTRLTVL.

The genes are TRBV29-1 and TRBJ1-1; tentative D call: TRBD1 (5 bases). The CDR3 covers 12 residues. Germline CDR1 and CDR2: SQVTM and ANQGSEA. Trimming shortened V by 5 bases and J by 4 bases, and 11 bases separated the two germline ends. CDR3 sequence reads: CSVTRAVTEAFF. Here the CDR3 DNA reads TGCAGCGTTACCAGGGCGGTCACTGAAGCTTTCTTT. The full variable domain, completed using reference TRBV29-1 and TRBJ1-1, is SAVISQKPSRDICQRGTSLTIQCQVDSQVTMMFWYRQQPGQSLTLIATANQGSEATYESGFVIDKFPISRPNLTFSTLTVSNMSPEDSSIYLCSVTRAVTEAFFGQGTRLTVV.

The chain uses TRBV29-1 and TRBJ2-6; D perhaps matches TRBD1 (6 bases). The CDR3 is 16 residues long. V lost 4 bases, J lost 4 bases, and 17 bases lay in between. Germline CDR1 SQVTM, CDR2 ANQGSEA. CDR3 sequence (DNA): TGCAGCGTTGCTGGTCAGGGGAAGGCAGGGGCCAACGTCCTGACTTTC. Protein: CSVAGQGKAGANVLTF.

The CDR3, as DNA: TGCGCCAGCAGCTTGCAACAGGGGCCCTACGAGCAGTACTTC. Translating it yields CASSLQQGPYEQYF. The rearrangement uses TRBV5-1 and TRBJ2-7; 7 bases are a match to TRBD1. V lost 1 base and J lost 2; bases outside the gene matches: 3. Germline lookup yields CDR1 SGHRS and CDR2 YFSETQ. The CDR3 sequence is 14 residues long.

The rearrangement links TRBV9 to TRBJ2-3, with 8 bases identical to TRBD2. V lost 3 bases and J lost 5; bases outside the gene matches: 5. Looked up from germline, CDR1 is SGDLS and CDR2 is YYNGEE. This CDR3 comprises 14 residues. CDR3 DNA sequence: TGTGCCAGCAGCGGCAACGCGGGAGGAGATACGCAGTATTTT. It yields the protein CASSGNAGGDTQYF.

The chain uses TRBV5-1 and TRBJ2-1; 8 bases map to TRBD1. Germline CDR1 and CDR2: SGHRS and YFSETQ. The CDR3 is 14 amino acids. V lost 2 bases to trimming and J lost 8 bases; unmatched junction nucleotides: 6. The CDR3 sequence is CASSFGQGGDEQFF. CDR3 sequence (DNA): TGCGCCAGCAGCTTTGGACAGGGCGGGGATGAGCAGTTCTTC.

This chain joins TRBV5-6 and TRBJ2-3; 12 bases are shared with TRBD2. There are 17 residues in the CDR3. Germline V lookup: CDR1 SGHDT, CDR2 YYEEEE. After removal of 3 bases from V and 0 bases from J, the junction contained 5 bases not matched to a gene. The CDR3 loop is CASSSLAGGVSTDTQYF. CDR3 nucleotide sequence: TGTGCCAGCAGCTCCCTAGCGGGAGGGGTCAGCACAGATACGCAGTATTTT. Using reference TRBV5-6 and TRBJ2-3 for the parts outside the CDR3, the full variable domain is DAGVTQSPTHLIKTRGQQVTLRCSPKSGHDTVSWYQQALGQGPQFIFQYYEEEERQRGNFPDRFSGHQFPNYSSELNVNALLLGDSALYLCASSSLAGGVSTDTQYFGPGTRLTVL.